This T cell receptor beta chain was observed in a study of blood T cells in healthy people across ages. A J-beta primer mix and a sample-barcoded 5' primer were used in a second PCR of about 7 to 11 cycles. TCRdb passed the 5' RACE reads through MiXCR, listing each CDR3 protein once. Seen here are 850,000 to 1,300,000 distinct CDR3 sequences, 45% observed once, and the top ten hold under 20%. This CDR3 is 12 amino acids long. In germline, CDR1 is SQVTM, CDR2 ANQGSEA. Donors ranged from roughly 6 to 90 years old and were healthy Caucasians in Russia. Findings of the study overall: Donor CMV status was unknown, possibly confounding expanded clonotype changes.

Concerning this clonotype itself: Antigen: not known. A single base separates this from a much larger clone, so it may be a read error.

The TCR comes from a woman aged 55 to 70 in good health. The sample consisted of blood. The rearrangement joins TRBV29-1 to TRBJ1-2; 11 bases agree with TRBD1. CDR3 bases: TGCCGCGTTGGACAGGGGGCGCCTGGCTACACCTTC. Translated, it gives CRVGQGAPGYTF. The full variable domain, completed using reference TRBV29-1 and TRBJ1-2, is SAVISQKPSRDICQRGTSLTIQCQVDSQVTMMFWYRQQPGQSLTLIATANQGSEATYESGFVIDKFPISRPNLTFSTLTVSNMSPEDSSIYLCRVGQGAPGYTFGSGTRLTVV.